The entry that follows covers one TCR beta chain sequence. Antigen unknown. This sample was taken from a study of T cells expressing NK-cell markers. The study's findings and limits: Expanded NKG2C+ T cell clones had unclear HCMV specificity.

TCRdb reprocessed the 5' RACE reads, keeping one entry per CDR3 protein, no DNA. This sample's clone table lists some 280,000 distinct CDR3 sequences. The source is a man aged 18-30 years in good health. Sequencing used blood T cells: a sorted CD56 or NKG2C T cell subset, CD4+ or CD8+ T cells, or bulk PBMC T cells (not recorded which).

CDR3 residues: CASRNGAGGLTDTQYF. The J gene is TRBJ2-3, the V gene TRBV7-8; TCRdb names TRBD2, which stays unverified in the absence of DNA. From germline, CDR1 is SGHVS and CDR2 FQNEAQ. There are 16 residues in the CDR3.